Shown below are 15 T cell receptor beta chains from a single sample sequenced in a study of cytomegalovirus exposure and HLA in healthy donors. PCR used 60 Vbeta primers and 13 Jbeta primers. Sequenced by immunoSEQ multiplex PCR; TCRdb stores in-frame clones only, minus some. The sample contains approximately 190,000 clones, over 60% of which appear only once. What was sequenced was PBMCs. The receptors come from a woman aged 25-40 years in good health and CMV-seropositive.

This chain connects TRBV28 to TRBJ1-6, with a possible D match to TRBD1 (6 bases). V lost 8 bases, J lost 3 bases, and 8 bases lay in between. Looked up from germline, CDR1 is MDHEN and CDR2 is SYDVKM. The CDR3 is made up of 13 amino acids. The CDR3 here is CASLRGYNSPLHF. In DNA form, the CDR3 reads TGTGCCAGCCTCAGGGGCTATAATTCACCCCTCCACTTT.

The DNA of the CDR3 is TGCGCCAGCAGCAGCCAGGGACTAGGTGCAGATACGCAGTATTTT. Encoded protein: CASSSQGLGADTQYF. The V gene is TRBV5-1, the J gene TRBJ2-3; 8 nucleotides agree with TRBD2. Losses at the gene ends were 4 bases for V and 4 bases for J; bases not matched to a gene: 8. The CDR3 contains 15 residues. Germline V CDR1 and CDR2: SGHRS, YFSETQ.

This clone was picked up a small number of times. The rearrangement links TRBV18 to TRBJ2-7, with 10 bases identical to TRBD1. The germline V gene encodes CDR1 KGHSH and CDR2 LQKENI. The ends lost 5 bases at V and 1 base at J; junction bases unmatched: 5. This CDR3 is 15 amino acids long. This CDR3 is CASSEGTGESYEQYF. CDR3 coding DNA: TGTGCCAGCTCAGAAGGGACAGGGGAATCCTACGAGCAGTACTTC.

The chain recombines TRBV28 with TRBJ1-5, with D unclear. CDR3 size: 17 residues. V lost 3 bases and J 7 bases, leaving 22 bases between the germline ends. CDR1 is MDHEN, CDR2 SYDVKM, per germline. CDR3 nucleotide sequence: TGTGCCAGCAGTTTCAACACGGGGTCCTTCTTTAGCCAGCCCCAGCATTTT. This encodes CASSFNTGSFFSQPQHF.

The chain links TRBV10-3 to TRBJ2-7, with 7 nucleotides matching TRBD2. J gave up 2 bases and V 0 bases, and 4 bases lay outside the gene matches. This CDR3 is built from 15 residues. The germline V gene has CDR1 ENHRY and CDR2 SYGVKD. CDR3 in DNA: TGTGCCATCAGTGAGTCTACCGGGACTACCTACGAGCAGTACTTC. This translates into CAISESTGTTYEQYF.

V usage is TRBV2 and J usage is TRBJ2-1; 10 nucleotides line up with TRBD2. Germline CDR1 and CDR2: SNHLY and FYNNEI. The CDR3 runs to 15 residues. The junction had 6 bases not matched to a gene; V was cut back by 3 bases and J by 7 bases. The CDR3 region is CASSDWASGGNEQFF. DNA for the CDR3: TGTGCCAGCAGTGATTGGGCTAGCGGGGGAAATGAGCAGTTCTTC.

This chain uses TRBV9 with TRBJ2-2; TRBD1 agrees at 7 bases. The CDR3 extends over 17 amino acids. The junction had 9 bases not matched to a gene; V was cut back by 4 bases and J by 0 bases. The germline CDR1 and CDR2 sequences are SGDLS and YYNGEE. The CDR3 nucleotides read TGTGCCAGCAGCCTAATGGGACAGCCAGCGAACACCGGGGAGCTGTTTTTT. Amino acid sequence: CASSLMGQPANTGELFF.

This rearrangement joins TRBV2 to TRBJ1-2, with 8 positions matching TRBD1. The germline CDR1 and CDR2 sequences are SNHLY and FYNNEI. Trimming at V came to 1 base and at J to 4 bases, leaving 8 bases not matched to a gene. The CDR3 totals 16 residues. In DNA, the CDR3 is TGTGCCAGCAGTGAAGTGGCAGGGGGCGCTGGCTATGGCTACACCTTC. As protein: CASSEVAGGAGYGYTF.

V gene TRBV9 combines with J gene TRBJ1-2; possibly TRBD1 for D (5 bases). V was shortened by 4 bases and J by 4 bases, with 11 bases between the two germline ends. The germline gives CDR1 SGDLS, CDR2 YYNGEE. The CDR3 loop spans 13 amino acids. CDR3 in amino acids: CASSLGGAYGYTF. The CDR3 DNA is TGTGCCAGCAGCCTCGGAGGGGCCTATGGCTACACCTTC.

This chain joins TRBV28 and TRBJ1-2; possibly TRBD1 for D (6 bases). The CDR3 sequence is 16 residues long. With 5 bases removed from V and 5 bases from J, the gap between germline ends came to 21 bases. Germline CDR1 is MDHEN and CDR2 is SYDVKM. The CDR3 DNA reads TGTGCCAGCAGTCCTGGGGACACCAGAGCGATTTATGGCTACACCTTC. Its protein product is CASSPGDTRAIYGYTF.

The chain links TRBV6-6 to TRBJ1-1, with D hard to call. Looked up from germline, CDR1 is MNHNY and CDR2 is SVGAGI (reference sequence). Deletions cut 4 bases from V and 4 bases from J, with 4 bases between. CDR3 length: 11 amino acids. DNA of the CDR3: TGTGCCAGCAGTTCCCTCACTGAAGCTTTCTTT. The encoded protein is CASSSLTEAFF.

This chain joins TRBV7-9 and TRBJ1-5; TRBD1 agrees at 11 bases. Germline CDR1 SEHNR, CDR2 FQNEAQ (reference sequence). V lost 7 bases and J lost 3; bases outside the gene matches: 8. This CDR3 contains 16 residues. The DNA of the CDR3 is TGTGCCAGCACCGACGGGACAGGGGGTAACAATCAGCCCCAGCATTTT. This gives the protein CASTDGTGGNNQPQHF.

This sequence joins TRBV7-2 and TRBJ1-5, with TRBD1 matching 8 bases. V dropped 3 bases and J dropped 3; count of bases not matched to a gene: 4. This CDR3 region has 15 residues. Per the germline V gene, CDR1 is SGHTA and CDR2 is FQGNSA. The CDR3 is CASSLRQGFNQPQHF. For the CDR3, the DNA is TGTGCCAGCAGCTTGAGACAGGGGTTCAATCAGCCCCAGCATTTT.

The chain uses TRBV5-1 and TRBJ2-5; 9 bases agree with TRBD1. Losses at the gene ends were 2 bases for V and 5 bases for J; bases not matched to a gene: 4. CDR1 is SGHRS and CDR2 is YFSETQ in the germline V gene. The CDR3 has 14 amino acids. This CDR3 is CASSLQGAGETQYF. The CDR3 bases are TGCGCCAGCAGCTTACAGGGGGCGGGGGAGACCCAGTACTTC.

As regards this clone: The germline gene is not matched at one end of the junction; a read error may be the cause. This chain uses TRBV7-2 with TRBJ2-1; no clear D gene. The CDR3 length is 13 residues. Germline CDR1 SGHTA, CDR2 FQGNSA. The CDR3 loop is CASSPDSYNERFF. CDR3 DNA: TGTGCCAGCAGTCCTGACTCCTACAATGAGCGGTTCTTC.